This T cell receptor beta chain was identified during a study of blood T cells in healthy people across ages. This clonotype was found once. Peripheral blood from each donor was collected in a volume of approximately 10 milliliters. CDR1 and CDR2 (germline): DFQATT, SNEGSKA (reference sequence). V was trimmed by 4 bases and J by 1 base, leaving 6 bases between them. CDR3 size: 12 residues. Primed by a sample-barcoded 5' primer and a J-beta primer mix, a second PCR proceeded for 7 to 11 cycles. TCRdb reprocessed the 5' RACE reads with MiXCR, giving one entry per CDR3 protein. The table lists some 1,800,000 distinct CDR3 sequences, roughly two fifths of them singletons.

The clonotype comes from a human donor in good health. Sequenced material: blood. The chain joins TRBV20-1 to TRBJ2-3; D gene uncertain. CDR3 DNA sequence: TGCAGTGCTAAGGCGGGCACAGATACGCAGTATTTT. Its protein is CSAKAGTDTQYF.